The present T cell receptor (beta chain) was sequenced within a study of blood T cell repertoires in COVID-19. The sample holds one count of this clone. In the authors' methods: Amplification with reference gene primers provided the estimates of nucleated cell counts. The repertoire was sequenced with immunoSEQ multiplex PCR; TCRdb's copy has only in-frame clones and lacks some. The DNA was the basis for D and trimming; V, J and clone size are from that table. The table shows about 66,000 clones, with 80% occurring only once. Germline V gene lookup returns CDR1 LNHNV and CDR2 YYDKDF (reference sequence). With 5 bases removed from V and 6 bases from J, the gap between germline ends came to 14 bases. The CDR3 sequence is 15 residues long.

The chain carries TRBV15 and TRBJ1-6; D might be TRBD1 (6 bases). Sequences were obtained from peripheral blood. This receptor was obtained from a human donor in a cohort sampled during active COVID-19. DNA for the CDR3: TGTGCCACCAGCCCCCGGGGGGCGAGTAATTCACCCCTCCACTTT. It translates to CATSPRGASNSPLHF.